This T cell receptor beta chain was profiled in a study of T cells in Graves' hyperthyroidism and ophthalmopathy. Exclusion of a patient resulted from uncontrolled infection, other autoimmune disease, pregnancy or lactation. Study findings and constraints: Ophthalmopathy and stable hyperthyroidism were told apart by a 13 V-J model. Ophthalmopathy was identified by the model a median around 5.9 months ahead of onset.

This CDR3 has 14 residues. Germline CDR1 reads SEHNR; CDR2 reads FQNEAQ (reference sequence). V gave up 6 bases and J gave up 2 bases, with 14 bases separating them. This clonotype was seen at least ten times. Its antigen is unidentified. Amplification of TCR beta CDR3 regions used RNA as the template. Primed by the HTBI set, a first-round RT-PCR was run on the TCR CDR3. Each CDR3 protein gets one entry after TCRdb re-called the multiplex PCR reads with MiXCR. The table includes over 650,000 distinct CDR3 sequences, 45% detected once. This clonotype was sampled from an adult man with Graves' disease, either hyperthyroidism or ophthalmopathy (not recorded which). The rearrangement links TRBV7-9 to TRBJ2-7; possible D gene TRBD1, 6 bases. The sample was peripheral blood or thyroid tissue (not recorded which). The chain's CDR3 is CASSTGWDPYEQYF. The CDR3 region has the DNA TGTGCCAGCAGTACAGGGTGGGATCCCTACGAGCAGTACTTC.